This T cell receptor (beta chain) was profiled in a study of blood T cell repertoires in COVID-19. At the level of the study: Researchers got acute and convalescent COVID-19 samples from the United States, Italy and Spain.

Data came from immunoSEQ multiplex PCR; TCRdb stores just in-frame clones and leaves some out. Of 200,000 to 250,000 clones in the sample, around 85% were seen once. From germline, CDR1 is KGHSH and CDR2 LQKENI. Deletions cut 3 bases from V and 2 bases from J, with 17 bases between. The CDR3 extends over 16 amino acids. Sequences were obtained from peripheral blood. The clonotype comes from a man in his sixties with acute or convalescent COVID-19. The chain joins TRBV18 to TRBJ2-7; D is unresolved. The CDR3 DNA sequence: TGTGCCAGCTCACCTACCCCCTATCAACGCACCTACGAGCAGTACTTC. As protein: CASSPTPYQRTYEQYF.